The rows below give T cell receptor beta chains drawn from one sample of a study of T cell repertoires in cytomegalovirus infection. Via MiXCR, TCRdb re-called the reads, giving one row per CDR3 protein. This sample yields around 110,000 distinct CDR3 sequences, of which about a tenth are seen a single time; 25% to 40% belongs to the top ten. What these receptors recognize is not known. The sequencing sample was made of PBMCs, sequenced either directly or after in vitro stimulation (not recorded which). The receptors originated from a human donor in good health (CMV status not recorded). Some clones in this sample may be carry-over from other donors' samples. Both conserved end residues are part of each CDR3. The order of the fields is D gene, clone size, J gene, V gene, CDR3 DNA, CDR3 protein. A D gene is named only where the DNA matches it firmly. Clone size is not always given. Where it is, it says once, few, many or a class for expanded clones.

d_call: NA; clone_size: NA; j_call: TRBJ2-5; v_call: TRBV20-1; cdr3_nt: TGCAGTGCTAGCCATGCCGAGACCCAGTACTTC; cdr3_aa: CSASHAETQYF
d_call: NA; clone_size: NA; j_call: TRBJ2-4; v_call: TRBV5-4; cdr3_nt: TGTGCCAGCAGCTTGGCATCCAGTGACAATCAGTACTTC; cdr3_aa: CASSLASSDNQYF
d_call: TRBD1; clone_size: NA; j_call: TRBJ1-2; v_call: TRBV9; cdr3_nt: TGTGCCAGCAGCGTAGGGAACCCGGGACAGGGGATGTATGGCTACACCTTC; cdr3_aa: CASSVGNPGQGMYGYTF
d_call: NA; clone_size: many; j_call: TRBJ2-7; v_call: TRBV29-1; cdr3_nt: TGCAGCGTTGAAGAAAATCCGGGGCAAAAAAGGGGTTCCGAGCAGTACTTC; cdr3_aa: CSVEENPGQKRGSEQYF
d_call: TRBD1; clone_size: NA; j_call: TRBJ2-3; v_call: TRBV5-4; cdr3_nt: TGTGCCAACAGCGTGGACAGGACAACCACAGATACGCAGTATTTT; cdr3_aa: CANSVDRTTTDTQYF
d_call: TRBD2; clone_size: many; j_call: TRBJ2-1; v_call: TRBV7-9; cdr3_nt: TGTGCCAGCAGTCTTTTAGCGGGAGCATTATATGAGCAGTTCTTC; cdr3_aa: CASSLLAGALYEQFF
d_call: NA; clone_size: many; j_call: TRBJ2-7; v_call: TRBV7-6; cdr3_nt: TGTGCCAGCAGCCCATTTGGAGACGGGATTTACGAGCAGTACTTC; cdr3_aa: CASSPFGDGIYEQYF
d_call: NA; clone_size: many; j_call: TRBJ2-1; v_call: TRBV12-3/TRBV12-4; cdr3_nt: TGTGCCAGCAGTACAATAGTACCCGGCGATGATGAGCAGTTCTTC; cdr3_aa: CASSTIVPGDDEQFF
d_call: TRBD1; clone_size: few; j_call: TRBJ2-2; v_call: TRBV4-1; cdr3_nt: TGCGCCAGCAGCCAAGTTCCCAGGGGGCGAACCGGGGAGCTGTTTTTT; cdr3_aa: CASSQVPRGRTGELFF
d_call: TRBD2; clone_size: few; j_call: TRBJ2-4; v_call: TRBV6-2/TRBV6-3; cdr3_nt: TGTGCCAGCAGCTATAGGCCTAGCGGGTATATCCGCATTCAGTACTTC; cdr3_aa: CASSYRPSGYIRIQYF
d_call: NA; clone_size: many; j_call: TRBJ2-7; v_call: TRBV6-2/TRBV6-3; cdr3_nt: TGTGCCAGCAGTCCCGGCTGGCCCTACGAGCAGTACTTC; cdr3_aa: CASSPGWPYEQYF
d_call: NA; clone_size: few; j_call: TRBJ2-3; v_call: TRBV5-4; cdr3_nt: TGTGCCAGCAGCTTCAACAGTCGGACAGATACGCAGTATTTT; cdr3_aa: CASSFNSRTDTQYF
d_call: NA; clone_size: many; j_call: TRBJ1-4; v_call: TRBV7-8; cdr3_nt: TGTGCCAGCAGCTTAGCCCCGGGGAGCAGCGTGCGCGAAAAACTGTTTTTT; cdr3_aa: CASSLAPGSSVREKLFF
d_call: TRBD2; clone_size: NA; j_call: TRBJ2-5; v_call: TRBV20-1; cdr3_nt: TGCAGTGGGGGGGGCGGGAGGGCCCAAGAGACCCAGTACTTC; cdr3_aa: CSGGGGRAQETQYF
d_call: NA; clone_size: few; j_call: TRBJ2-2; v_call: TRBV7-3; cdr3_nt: TGTGCCAGCAGCTTAACTAGGGGGACCGGGGAGCTGTTTTTT; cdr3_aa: CASSLTRGTGELFF
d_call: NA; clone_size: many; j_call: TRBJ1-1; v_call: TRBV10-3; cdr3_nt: TGTGCCATCAGTGAAGTGGCGGCGGGGACCACTGAAGCTTTCTTT; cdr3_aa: CAISEVAAGTTEAFF
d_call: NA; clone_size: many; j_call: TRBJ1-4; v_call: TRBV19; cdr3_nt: TGTGCCAGTAGTGCCGGGTCCAGTCAAAAACTGTTTTTT; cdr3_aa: CASSAGSSQKLFF
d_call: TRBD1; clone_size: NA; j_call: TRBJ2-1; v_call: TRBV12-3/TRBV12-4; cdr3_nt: TGTGCCAGCAGTTTCAGGGGACAGTCTTACAATGAGCAGTTCTTC; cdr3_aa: CASSFRGQSYNEQFF
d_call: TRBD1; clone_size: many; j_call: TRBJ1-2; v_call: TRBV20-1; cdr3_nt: TGCAGTGCTAGACCTGGGACAGGGAGGGACTATGGCTACACCTTC; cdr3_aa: CSARPGTGRDYGYTF
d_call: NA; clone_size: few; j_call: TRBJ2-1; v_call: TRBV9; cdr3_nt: TGTGCCAGCAGCGTAGGGAGTCAGGGCTCCAATGAGCAGTTCTTC; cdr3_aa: CASSVGSQGSNEQFF
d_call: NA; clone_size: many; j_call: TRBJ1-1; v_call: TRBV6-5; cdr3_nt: TGTGCCAGCAGTTACGGTGACAGAGCAAACACTGAAGCTTTCTTT; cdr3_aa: CASSYGDRANTEAFF
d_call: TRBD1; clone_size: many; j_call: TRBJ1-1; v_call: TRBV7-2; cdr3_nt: TGTGCCAGCAGCTTAATGGGACAGGTTAACACTGAAGCTTTCTTT; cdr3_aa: CASSLMGQVNTEAFF
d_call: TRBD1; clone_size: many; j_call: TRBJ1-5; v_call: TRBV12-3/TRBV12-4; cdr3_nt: TGTGCCAGCAGTTTGACAGGGGGCCGGCAGCCCCAGCATTTT; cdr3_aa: CASSLTGGRQPQHF
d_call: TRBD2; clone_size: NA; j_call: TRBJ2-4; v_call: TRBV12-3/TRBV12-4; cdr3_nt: TGTGCCAGTAATTGGGGGGGAGGTGCGAAAAACATTCAGTACTTC; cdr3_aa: CASNWGGGAKNIQYF
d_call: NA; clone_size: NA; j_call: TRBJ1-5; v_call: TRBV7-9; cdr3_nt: TGTGCCAGCACCCCTGGGCGGGAGCATAGCAATCAGCCCCAGCATTTT; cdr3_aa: CASTPGREHSNQPQHF
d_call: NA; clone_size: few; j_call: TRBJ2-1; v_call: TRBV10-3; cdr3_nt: TGTACCATCAGGGGTACTAGCACCAATGAGCAGTTCTTC; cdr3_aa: CTIRGTSTNEQFF
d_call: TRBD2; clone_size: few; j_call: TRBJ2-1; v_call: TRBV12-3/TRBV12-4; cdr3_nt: TGTGCCAGCAGTTTTAGCGGGATTGGTCAGGGTGAGCAGTTCTTC; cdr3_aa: CASSFSGIGQGEQFF
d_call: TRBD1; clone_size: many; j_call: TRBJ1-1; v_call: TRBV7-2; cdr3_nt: TGTGCCAGCAGCCTGGGACAGGGGACGACTGAAGCTTTCTTT; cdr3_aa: CASSLGQGTTEAFF
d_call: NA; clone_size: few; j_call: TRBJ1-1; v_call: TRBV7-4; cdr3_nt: TGTGCCAGCAGCCCTTTGACTGAAGCTTTCTTT; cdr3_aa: CASSPLTEAFF